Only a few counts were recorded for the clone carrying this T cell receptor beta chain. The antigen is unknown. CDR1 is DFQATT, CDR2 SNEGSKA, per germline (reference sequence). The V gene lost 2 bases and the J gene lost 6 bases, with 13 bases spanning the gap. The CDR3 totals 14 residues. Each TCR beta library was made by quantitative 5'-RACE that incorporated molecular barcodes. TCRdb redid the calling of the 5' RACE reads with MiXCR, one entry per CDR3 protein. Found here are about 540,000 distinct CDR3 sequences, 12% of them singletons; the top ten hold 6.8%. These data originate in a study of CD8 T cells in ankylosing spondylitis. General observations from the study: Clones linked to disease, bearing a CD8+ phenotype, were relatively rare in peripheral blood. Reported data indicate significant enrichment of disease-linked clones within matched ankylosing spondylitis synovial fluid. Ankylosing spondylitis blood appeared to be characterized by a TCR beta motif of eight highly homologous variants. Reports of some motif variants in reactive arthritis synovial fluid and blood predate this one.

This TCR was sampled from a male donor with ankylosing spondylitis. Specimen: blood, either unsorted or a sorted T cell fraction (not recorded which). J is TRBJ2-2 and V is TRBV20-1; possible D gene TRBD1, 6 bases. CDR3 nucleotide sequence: TGCAGTGCTAGAAAGGGACAAGGCGCCGGGGAGCTGTTTTTT. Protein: CSARKGQGAGELFF.